The 16 T cell receptor beta chains given below trace back to one sample, sequenced in a study of cytomegalovirus exposure and HLA in healthy donors. Assay: immunoSEQ multiplex PCR; the TCRdb copy retains only in-frame clones and omits some. This sample has 150,000 to 200,000 clones, with approximately 96% found just once. The sequenced material came from PBMCs. The receptors were gathered from a woman aged 18-29 years in good health and CMV-seronegative.

V gene TRBV6-1 combines with J gene TRBJ2-7, with 9 bases identical to TRBD1. The CDR3 consists of 15 residues. Germline loops: CDR1 MNHNS, CDR2 SASEGT. J gave up 4 bases and V 6 bases, and 10 bases lay outside the gene matches. In DNA form, the CDR3 reads TGTGCCAGCAGCCAAGGACAGGGGAGTCGGTACGAGCAGTACTTC. It is translated as CASSQGQGSRYEQYF.

V gene TRBV2 combines with J gene TRBJ2-1, with D perhaps TRBD2 (7 bases). Germline CDR1 is SNHLY and CDR2 is FYNNEI. V was pared by 3 bases and J by 2 bases, with 11 bases between. This CDR3 is 15 amino acids long. The CDR3 sequence is CASSEGGGPYNEQFF. CDR3 bases: TGTGCCAGCAGTGAGGGGGGGGGCCCCTACAATGAGCAGTTCTTC.

V and J are TRBV6-1 and TRBJ2-7; 7 nucleotides align to TRBD1. There are 15 residues in the CDR3. From germline, CDR1 is MNHNS and CDR2 SASEGT. The junction had 14 bases not matched to a gene; V was cut back by 7 bases and J by 5 bases. CDR3 region: CASITGTAPGDEQYF. Here the CDR3 DNA reads TGTGCCAGCATTACCGGGACAGCCCCGGGCGACGAGCAGTACTTC.

The rearrangement uses TRBV27 and TRBJ1-1; D uncertain. From germline, CDR1 is MNHEY and CDR2 SMNVEV (reference sequence). V lost 6 bases and J 1 base, leaving 9 bases between the germline ends. The CDR3 is made up of 13 amino acids. The CDR3 nucleotides are TGTGCCAGCAGCACAAGGAGGAACACTGAAGCTTTCTTT. It encodes CASSTRRNTEAFF.

CDR3 sequence: CASSGPLNTGELFF. The CDR3 region has the DNA TGTGCCAGCAGCGGGCCCCTGAACACCGGGGAGCTGTTTTTT. The chain couples TRBV9 to TRBJ2-2; D unclear. V was shortened by 3 bases and J by 1 base, with 7 bases between the two germline ends. The CDR3 runs 14 residues. CDR1 and CDR2 from the germline V gene are SGDLS and YYNGEE.

The chain links TRBV30 to TRBJ2-5, with TRBD1 identical over 7 bases. CDR3 length equals 14 residues. V was clipped by 1 base and J by 3 bases; unmatched bases: 5. In germline, CDR1 is GTSNPN, CDR2 SVGIG (reference sequence). Here the CDR3 DNA reads TGTGCCTGGAGTGGGGACAGACCAAAAGAGACCCAGTACTTC. Translation gives CAWSGDRPKETQYF.

The J gene is TRBJ2-1, the V gene TRBV4-1; TRBD2 is a possible D gene (7 bases). Trimming took 4 bases from V and 8 from J, leaving 15 bases between them. Looked up from germline, CDR1 is MGHRA and CDR2 is YSYEKL. The CDR3 covers 14 residues. CDR3 in amino acids: CASSRPQGRDEQFF. The CDR3 region has the DNA TGCGCCAGCAGCCGCCCTCAGGGGAGGGATGAGCAGTTCTTC.

The chain has TRBV2 and TRBJ2-7; D perhaps matches TRBD1 (6 bases). Trimming stripped 2 bases from V and 1 base from J, with 18 bases between. Germline CDR1 SNHLY, CDR2 FYNNEI. The CDR3 consists of 17 residues. The DNA of the CDR3 is TGTGCCAGCAGTGAAAGCGTAGAGTCAGGGGTATCCTACGAGCAGTACTTC. Its protein product is CASSESVESGVSYEQYF.

The chain uses TRBV7-9 and TRBJ1-5; TRBD1 matches 9 bases. This CDR3 spans 14 amino acids. J gave up 11 bases and V 5 bases, and 10 bases lay outside the gene matches. The V gene's germline CDR1 is SEHNR and CDR2 FQNEAQ (reference sequence). Here the CDR3 reads CASSPRQGGESQHF. CDR3 sequence (DNA): TGTGCCAGCAGCCCCCGACAGGGGGGAGAGTCCCAGCATTTT.

This chain joins TRBV11-3 and TRBJ1-1; D is unclear. V gave up 5 bases and J gave up 5 bases, with 15 bases separating them. The germline CDR1 and CDR2 sequences are SGHNT and YENEEA. This CDR3 is built from 14 residues. The CDR3 DNA is TGTGCCAGCAGCCTTAGGTTTCCGGGTACTGAAGCTTTCTTT. Amino acids: CASSLRFPGTEAFF.

The chain combines TRBV27 with TRBJ2-3, with a tentative D call TRBD2 (7 bases). CDR1 is MNHEY, CDR2 SMNVEV, per germline (reference sequence). V was pared by 6 bases and J by 4 bases, with 14 bases between. CDR3 size: 14 residues. The CDR3 nucleotides are TGTGCCAGCAGGTCTGGGGGGGGCGCAGATACGCAGTATTTT. This codes for CASRSGGGADTQYF.

The chain links TRBV5-1 to TRBJ1-2, with 7 bases aligning to TRBD1. There are 14 residues in the CDR3. J lost 4 bases, V lost 1 base, and 4 bases had no gene match. Germline CDR1 reads SGHRS; CDR2 reads YFSETQ. This CDR3 reads CASSLNDRVYGYTF. As DNA, the CDR3 is TGCGCCAGCAGCTTGAACGACAGGGTCTATGGCTACACCTTC.

This rearrangement joins TRBV4-1 to TRBJ2-1; 7 positions match TRBD1. Germline V CDR1 and CDR2: MGHRA, YSYEKL. This CDR3 comprises 15 residues. The ends lost 2 bases at V and 5 bases at J; junction bases unmatched: 6. The CDR3: CASSQLQGIHNEQFF. For the CDR3, the DNA is TGCGCCAGCAGCCAATTACAGGGGATCCACAATGAGCAGTTCTTC.

The chain couples TRBV6-6 to TRBJ2-3; D not resolved. The CDR3 covers 14 residues. V lost 0 bases, J lost 4 bases, and 8 bases lay in between. Germline V CDR1 and CDR2: MNHNY, SVGAGI (reference sequence). Here the CDR3 DNA reads TGTGCCAGCAGTTACTCGAGCCTTCCAGATACGCAGTATTTT. It yields the protein CASSYSSLPDTQYF.

The rearrangement uses TRBV12-5 and TRBJ2-7, with a weak D call TRBD1 (10 bases). The CDR3 totals 22 residues. Trimming stripped 1 base from V and 3 bases from J, with 34 bases between. CDR1 LGHNT and CDR2 FRNRAP come from the germline V gene. For the CDR3, the DNA is TGTGCTAGTGGTTTGGGACAGGGGGCACCGAGGGCTAGCGGGATTAAACTCTACGAGCAGTACTTC. This codes for CASGLGQGAPRASGIKLYEQYF.

The genes are TRBV9 and TRBJ2-3; TRBD1 aligns across 7 bases. This CDR3 is 14 amino acids long. Unmatched junction bases numbered 2, after V lost 2 bases and J lost 2 bases. Germline lookup yields CDR1 SGDLS and CDR2 YYNGEE. The CDR3, as DNA: TGTGCCAGCAGCGTGACAGGGAACACAGATACGCAGTATTTT. This codes for CASSVTGNTDTQYF.